Reported below is one T cell receptor beta chain. Its antigen is unidentified. The CDR3 consists of 13 residues. Germline assignment: CDR1 SNHLY and CDR2 FYNNEI. V trimming: 8 bases; J trimming: 6 bases; junction bases outside the gene matches: 8. The entry originates in a study of vaccination and CD4 T cells after COVID-19. Whole-study context: The cells in question were stimulated using overlapping spike peptides derived from SARS-CoV-2, HCoV-NL63, HCoV-OC43 and HCoV-229E.

Treatment indicated: approximately 10-day PBMC culture with coronavirus spike peptide pools or control peptides (ViraFEST assay). An Oncomine TCR Beta short-read assay was used to sequence the DNA from cultured CD4+ T cells. TCRdb independently ran MiXCR on the PCR reads; one entry per CDR3 protein. The data show around 20,000 distinct CDR3 sequences, around 60% seen once. Study-wide results and limits: Convalescent patients had 304 of 307 vaccine-specific clones showing spike mono-reactivity. Convalescent patients showed a median about 90% of reactive clones that were seen only post-vaccination.

The specimen comprised CD4+ T cells from blood, cultured in vitro, sampled after SARS-CoV-2 vaccination. The TCR was taken from a human donor who received a COVID-19 vaccine. The chain links TRBV2 to TRBJ2-3; 7 nucleotides match TRBD1. The DNA of the CDR3 is TGTGCCAGCGGGACAGTAAACTCGGATACGCAGTATTTT. It codes for CASGTVNSDTQYF.